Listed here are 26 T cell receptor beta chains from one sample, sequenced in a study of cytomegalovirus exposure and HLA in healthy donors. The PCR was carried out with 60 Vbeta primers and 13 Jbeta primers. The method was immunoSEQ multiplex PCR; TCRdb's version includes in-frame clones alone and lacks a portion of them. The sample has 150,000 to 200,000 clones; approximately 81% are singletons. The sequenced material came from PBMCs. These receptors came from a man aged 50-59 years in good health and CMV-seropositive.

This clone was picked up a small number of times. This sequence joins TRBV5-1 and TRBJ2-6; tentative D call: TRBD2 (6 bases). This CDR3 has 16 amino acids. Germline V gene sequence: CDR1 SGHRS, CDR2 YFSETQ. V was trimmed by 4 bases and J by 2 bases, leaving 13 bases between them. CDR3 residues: CASSPLGGAGANVLTF. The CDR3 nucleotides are TGCGCCAGCAGCCCGCTGGGCGGGGCTGGGGCCAACGTCCTGACTTTC.

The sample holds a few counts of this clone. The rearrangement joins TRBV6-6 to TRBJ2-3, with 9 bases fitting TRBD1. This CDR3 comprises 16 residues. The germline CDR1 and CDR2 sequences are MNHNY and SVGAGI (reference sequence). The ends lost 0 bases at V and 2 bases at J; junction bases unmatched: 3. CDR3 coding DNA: TGTGCCAGCAGTTACTCGGGGACAGGGCCCACAGATACGCAGTATTTT. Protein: CASSYSGTGPTDTQYF.

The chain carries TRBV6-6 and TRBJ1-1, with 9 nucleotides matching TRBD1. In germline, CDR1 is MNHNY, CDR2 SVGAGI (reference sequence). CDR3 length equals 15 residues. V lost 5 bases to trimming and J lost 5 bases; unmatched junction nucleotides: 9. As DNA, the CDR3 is TGTGCCAGCAGTACAAAGGGACAGGGAGTTACTGAAGCTTTCTTT. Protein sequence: CASSTKGQGVTEAFF.

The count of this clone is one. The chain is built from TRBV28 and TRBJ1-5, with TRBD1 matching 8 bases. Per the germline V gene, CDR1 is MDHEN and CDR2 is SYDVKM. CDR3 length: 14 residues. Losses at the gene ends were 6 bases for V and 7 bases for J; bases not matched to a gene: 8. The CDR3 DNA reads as TGTGCCAGCAGCCCGGGACAGGCCACGCAGCCCCAGCATTTT. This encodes CASSPGQATQPQHF.

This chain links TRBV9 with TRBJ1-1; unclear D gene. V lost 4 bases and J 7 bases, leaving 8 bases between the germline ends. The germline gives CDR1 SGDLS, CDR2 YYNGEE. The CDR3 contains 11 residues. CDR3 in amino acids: CASSRGGEAFF. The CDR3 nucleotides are TGTGCCAGCAGCCGGGGTGGTGAAGCTTTCTTT.

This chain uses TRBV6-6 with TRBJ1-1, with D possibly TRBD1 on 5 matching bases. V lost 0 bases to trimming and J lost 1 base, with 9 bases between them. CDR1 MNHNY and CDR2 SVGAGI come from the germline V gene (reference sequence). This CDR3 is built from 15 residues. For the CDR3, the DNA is TGTGCCAGCAGTTACTCGTGGCAGGGGAACACTGAAGCTTTCTTT. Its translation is CASSYSWQGNTEAFF.

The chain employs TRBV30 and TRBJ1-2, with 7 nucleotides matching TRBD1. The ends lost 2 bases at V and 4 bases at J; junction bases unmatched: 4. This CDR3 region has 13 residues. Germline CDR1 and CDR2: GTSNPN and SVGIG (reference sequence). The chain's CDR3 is CAWSLGQSYGYTF. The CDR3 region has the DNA TGTGCCTGGAGTTTGGGACAGTCCTATGGCTACACCTTC.

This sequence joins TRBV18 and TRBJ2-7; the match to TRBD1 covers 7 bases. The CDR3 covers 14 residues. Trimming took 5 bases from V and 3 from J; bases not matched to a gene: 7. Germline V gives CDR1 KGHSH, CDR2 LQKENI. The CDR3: CASSAGTVLYEQYF. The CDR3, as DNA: TGTGCCAGCTCAGCCGGGACAGTCCTCTACGAGCAGTACTTC.

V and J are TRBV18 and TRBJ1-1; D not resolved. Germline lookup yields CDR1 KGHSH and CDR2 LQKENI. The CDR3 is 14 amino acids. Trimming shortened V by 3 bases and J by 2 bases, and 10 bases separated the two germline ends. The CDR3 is CASSPGSQNTEAFF. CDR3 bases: TGTGCCAGCTCACCTGGTTCACAAAACACTGAAGCTTTCTTT.

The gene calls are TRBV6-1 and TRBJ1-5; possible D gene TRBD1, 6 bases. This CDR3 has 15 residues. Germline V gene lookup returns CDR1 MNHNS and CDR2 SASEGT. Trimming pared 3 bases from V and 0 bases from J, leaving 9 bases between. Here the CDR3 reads CASSEETGSNQPQHF. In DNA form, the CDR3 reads TGTGCCAGCAGTGAGGAGACAGGTAGCAATCAGCCCCAGCATTTT.

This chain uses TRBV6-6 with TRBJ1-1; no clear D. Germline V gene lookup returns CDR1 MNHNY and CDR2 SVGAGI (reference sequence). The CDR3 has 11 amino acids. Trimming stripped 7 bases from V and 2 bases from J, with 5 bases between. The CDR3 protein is CASTPNTEAFF. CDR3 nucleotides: TGTGCCAGCACTCCTAACACTGAAGCTTTCTTT.

This chain's CDR3 is CAISERRTGGDETQYF. In DNA form, the CDR3 reads TGTGCCATCAGTGAGAGAAGGACAGGGGGCGATGAGACCCAGTACTTC. The chain combines TRBV10-3 with TRBJ2-5; 11 bases align to TRBD1. CDR3 length: 16 amino acids. Trimming took 2 bases from V and 5 from J; bases not matched to a gene: 7. Per germline, CDR1 ENHRY and CDR2 SYGVKD.

DNA for the CDR3: TGTGCCAGCAGTTTATCCCCCGGGACAGCTAGCACAGATACGCAGTATTTT. It specifies CASSLSPGTASTDTQYF. The rearrangement uses TRBV27 and TRBJ2-3, with 7 bases aligning to TRBD1. Trimming cost V 0 bases and J 0 bases; bases outside gene matches: 6. Germline lookup yields CDR1 MNHEY and CDR2 SMNVEV (reference sequence). This CDR3 is 17 amino acids long.

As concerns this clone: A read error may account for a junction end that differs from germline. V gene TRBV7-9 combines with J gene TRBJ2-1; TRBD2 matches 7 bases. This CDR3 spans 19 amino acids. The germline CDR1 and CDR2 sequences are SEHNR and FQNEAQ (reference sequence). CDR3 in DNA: TGTTCCAGCAGCTTCGACAATAGTGGGGGGGTCTACTCCTACAATGAGCAGTTCTTC. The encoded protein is CSSSFDNSGGVYSYNEQFF.

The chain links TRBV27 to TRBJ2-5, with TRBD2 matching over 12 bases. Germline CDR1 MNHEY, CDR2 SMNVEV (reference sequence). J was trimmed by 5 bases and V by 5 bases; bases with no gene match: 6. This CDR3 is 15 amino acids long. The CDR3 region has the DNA TGTGCCAGCAGTCTGACTAGCGGGGGATGGGAGACCCAGTACTTC. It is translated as CASSLTSGGWETQYF.

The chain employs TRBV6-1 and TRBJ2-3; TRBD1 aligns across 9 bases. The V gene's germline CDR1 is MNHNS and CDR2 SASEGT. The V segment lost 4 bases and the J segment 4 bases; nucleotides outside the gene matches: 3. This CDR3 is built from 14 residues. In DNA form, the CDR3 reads TGTGCCAGCAGTGGACAGGGGGGCCCAGATACGCAGTATTTT. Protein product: CASSGQGGPDTQYF.

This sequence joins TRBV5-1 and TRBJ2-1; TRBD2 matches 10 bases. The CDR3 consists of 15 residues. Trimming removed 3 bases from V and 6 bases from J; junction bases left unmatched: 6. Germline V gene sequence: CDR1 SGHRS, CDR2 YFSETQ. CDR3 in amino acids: CASSSTSGISNEQFF. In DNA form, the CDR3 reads TGCGCCAGCAGCTCAACTAGCGGGATTAGCAATGAGCAGTTCTTC. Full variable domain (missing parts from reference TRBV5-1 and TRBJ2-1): KAGVTQTPRYLIKTRGQQVTLSCSPISGHRSVSWYQQTPGQGLQFLFEYFSETQRNKGNFPGRFSGRQFSNSRSEMNVSTLELGDSALYLCASSSTSGISNEQFFGPGTRLTVL.

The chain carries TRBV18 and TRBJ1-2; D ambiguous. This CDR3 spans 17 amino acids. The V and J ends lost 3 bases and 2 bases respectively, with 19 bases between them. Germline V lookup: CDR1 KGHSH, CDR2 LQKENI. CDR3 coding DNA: TGTGCCAGCTCACCCGCATTTGTGAGGTTCCCCAACTATGGCTACACCTTC. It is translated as CASSPAFVRFPNYGYTF.

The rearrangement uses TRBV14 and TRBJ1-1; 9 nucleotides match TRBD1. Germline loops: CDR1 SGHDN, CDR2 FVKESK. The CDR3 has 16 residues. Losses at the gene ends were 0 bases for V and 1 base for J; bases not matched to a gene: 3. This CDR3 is CASSQEMGQGNTEAFF. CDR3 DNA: TGTGCCAGCAGCCAAGAGATGGGACAGGGGAACACTGAAGCTTTCTTT.

The chain's CDR3 is CASSLSQGKEAFF. The CDR3 region has the DNA TGTGCCAGCAGCTTAAGTCAGGGGAAAGAAGCTTTCTTT. V and J are TRBV7-3 and TRBJ1-1; D is possibly TRBD1 (6 bases). The CDR3 has 13 residues. Germline CDR1 and CDR2: SGHTA and FQGTGA. V was cut by 1 base and J by 8 bases, with 11 bases left in between.

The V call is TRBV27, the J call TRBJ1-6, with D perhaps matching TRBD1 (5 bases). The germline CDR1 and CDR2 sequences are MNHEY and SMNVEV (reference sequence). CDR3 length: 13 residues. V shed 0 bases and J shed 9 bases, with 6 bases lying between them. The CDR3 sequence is CASSLSGPSPLHF. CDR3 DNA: TGTGCCAGCAGTTTATCGGGGCCTTCACCCCTCCACTTT.

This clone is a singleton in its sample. CDR3 nucleotide sequence: TGTGCCAGCAGCGTAAACCTAATGTACAATGAGCAGTTCTTC. This gives the protein CASSVNLMYNEQFF. The chain links TRBV9 to TRBJ2-1; the D is unclear. The CDR3 spans 14 residues. Germline V gives CDR1 SGDLS, CDR2 YYNGEE. V lost 1 base and J lost 4, with 9 bases in between.

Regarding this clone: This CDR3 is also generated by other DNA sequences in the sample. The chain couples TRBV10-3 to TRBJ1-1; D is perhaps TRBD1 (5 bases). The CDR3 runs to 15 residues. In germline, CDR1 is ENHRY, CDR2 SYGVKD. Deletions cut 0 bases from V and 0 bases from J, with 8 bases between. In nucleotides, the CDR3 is TGTGCCATCAGTGAGTCGCCGGGGGTGAACACTGAAGCTTTCTTT. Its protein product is CAISESPGVNTEAFF.

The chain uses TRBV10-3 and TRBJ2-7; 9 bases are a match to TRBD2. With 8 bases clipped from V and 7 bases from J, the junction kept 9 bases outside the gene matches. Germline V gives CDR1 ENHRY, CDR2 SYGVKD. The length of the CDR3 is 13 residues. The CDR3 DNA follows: TGTGCCATCCGCACTCTGCGGGGGGGTGAGCAGTACTTC. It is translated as CAIRTLRGGEQYF.

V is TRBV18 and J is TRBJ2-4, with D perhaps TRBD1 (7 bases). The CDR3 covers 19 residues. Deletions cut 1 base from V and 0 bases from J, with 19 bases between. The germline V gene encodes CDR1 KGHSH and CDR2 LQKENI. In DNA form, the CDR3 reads TGTGCCAGCTCACCACTCTCCGGGAGAGGGGGCTTAGCCAAAAACATTCAGTACTTC. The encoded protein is CASSPLSGRGGLAKNIQYF.

In nucleotides, the CDR3 is TGCGCCAGCAGTGAACAGGGGGCAGATACGCAGTATTTT. Protein: CASSEQGADTQYF. This rearrangement joins TRBV10-2 to TRBJ2-3, with 8 bases aligning to TRBD1. CDR3 length: 13 amino acids. Trimming removed 3 bases from V and 4 bases from J; junction bases left unmatched: 0. In germline, CDR1 is WSHSY, CDR2 SAAADI.